The present TCR beta chain was sequenced within a study of blood T cells in healthy people across ages. Primed by a sample-barcoded 5' primer and a J-beta primer mix, a second PCR proceeded for 7 to 11 cycles. TCRdb redid the calling of the 5' RACE reads with MiXCR, one entry per CDR3 protein. The repertoire holds about 580,000 distinct CDR3 sequences, with about 45% as singletons. Germline V gives CDR1 MNHEY, CDR2 SVGEGT. V was pared by 0 bases and J by 7 bases, with 22 bases between. The CDR3 runs 18 residues. This TCR derives from an elderly man in good health. Specimen: blood. The chain uses TRBV6-2 or TRBV6-3 and TRBJ2-1; D may correspond to TRBD1 or TRBD2 (5 bases each). The CDR3 is CASSYSRTGTLWGNEQFF. The CDR3 region has the DNA TGTGCCAGCAGTTACTCGAGGACCGGGACCCTATGGGGGAATGAGCAGTTCTTC.